This T cell receptor beta chain was recorded in a study of T cell clonotyping in hematopoietic cell transplantation. The table lists this clone with a count of one. This CDR3 is 14 amino acids long. The V gene's germline CDR1 is SGHNT and CDR2 YYREEE (reference sequence). V dropped 4 bases and J dropped 4 bases, with 11 bases sitting between them. Only in-frame clones appear in the TCRdb table, and some are missing; sequencing was by immunoSEQ multiplex PCR. The sample lists 2,000 to 2,500 clones; around 94% were seen once. This TCR came from a man aged 45 to 65 in good health. Some clones in this sample may be carry-over from other donors' samples. Sequences were obtained from peripheral blood mononuclear cells. This chain links TRBV5-4 with TRBJ1-4, with a possible D match to TRBD1 (5 bases). This chain's CDR3 is CASSPPGRNEKLFF. The CDR3 nucleotides are TGTGCCAGCAGCCCCCCGGGACGTAATGAAAAACTGTTTTTT.